What follows are 22 T cell receptor beta chains derived from one specimen sequenced in a study of blood T cells in healthy people across ages. Alongside a J-beta primer mix, a sample-barcoded 5' primer served in a second PCR lasting about 7 to 11 cycles. Each CDR3 protein is one row after TCRdb ran MiXCR on the 5' RACE reads. The top ten clones hold 4% of a sample with 1.5 million or so distinct CDR3 sequences, approximately 42% of them seen once. Material for sequencing was blood. The receptors stem from a woman aged 18-30 years in good health.

The rearrangement uses TRBV14 and TRBJ2-3, with 10 nucleotides matching TRBD2. The CDR3 covers 16 residues. The germline V gene encodes CDR1 SGHDN and CDR2 FVKESK. With 4 bases clipped from V and 2 bases from J, the junction kept 6 bases outside the gene matches. The CDR3 DNA follows: TGTGCCAGCAGCCGAATAGCGGGAGGTCTCACAGATACGCAGTATTTT. Amino acids: CASSRIAGGLTDTQYF.

V gene TRBV3-1 combines with J gene TRBJ2-1; 7 nucleotides agree with TRBD2. The CDR3 length is 15 residues. V trimming: 7 bases; J trimming: 0 bases; junction bases outside the gene matches: 6. Germline CDR1 reads LGHDT; CDR2 reads YNNKEL (reference sequence). CDR3 sequence (DNA): TGTGCCAGCACCACAGGCGGGAGCTCCTACAATGAGCAGTTCTTC. Translation gives CASTTGGSSYNEQFF.

This clonotype was seen just once. The junction and the germline gene differ at one end; a read error may be behind it. J is TRBJ1-1 and V is TRBV27; D call uncertain. The CDR3 is made up of 16 amino acids. Germline assignment: CDR1 MNHEY and CDR2 SMNVEV (reference sequence). CDR3 in amino acids: CASSSGPLLMNTGAFF. CDR3 nucleotide sequence: TGTGCCAGCAGTTCCGGCCCCCTTTTAATGAACACTGGAGCTTTCTTT.

The rearrangement links TRBV4-1 to TRBJ2-4; the D is unclear. The ends were cut back, 0 bases at V and 0 bases at J, with 6 bases in the middle. Germline V gene lookup returns CDR1 MGHRA and CDR2 YSYEKL. This CDR3 is built from 15 residues. The CDR3 is CASSQDIVAKNIQYF. The CDR3 DNA reads as TGCGCCAGCAGCCAAGATATCGTAGCCAAAAACATTCAGTACTTC.

The chain joins TRBV20-1 to TRBJ1-1; the D gene is possibly TRBD1 (5 bases). This CDR3 region has 18 residues. CDR1 and CDR2 from the germline V gene are DFQATT and SNEGSKA (reference sequence). The V end was cut by 3 bases, the J end by 4 bases, with 27 bases between. The CDR3 loop is CSASRHGGLIRVVTEAFF. CDR3 nucleotide sequence: TGCAGTGCTAGTCGCCATGGGGGACTAATCAGGGTTGTCACTGAAGCTTTCTTT.

The V and J genes are TRBV20-1 and TRBJ2-5; D is perhaps TRBD2 (6 bases). Germline values: CDR1 DFQATT, CDR2 SNEGSKA (reference sequence). Trimming left V 1 base short and J 4 bases short, with 19 bases between. This CDR3 contains 16 residues. The CDR3 DNA is TGCAGTGCTAGAGGGGCGCGGGGAGCCCCCCTAGAGACCCAGTACTTC. Amino acids: CSARGARGAPLETQYF.

This clonotype came up a few times. The gene calls are TRBV7-2 and TRBJ2-2, with TRBD2 identical over 9 bases. V gave up 3 bases and J gave up 7 bases; unmatched junction bases: 3. There are 14 residues in the CDR3. Per germline, CDR1 SGHTA and CDR2 FQGNSA. CDR3 in amino acids: CASSFSGRGGELFF. CDR3 DNA: TGTGCCAGCAGCTTTAGCGGGAGAGGCGGGGAGCTGTTTTTT.

In its sample, this clonotype was seen a few times. This chain uses TRBV12-3 or TRBV12-4 with TRBJ2-3, with D maybe TRBD1 (6 bases). This CDR3 is 14 amino acids long. V gave up 5 bases and J gave up 2 bases, with 11 bases separating them. For the CDR3, the DNA is TGTGCCAGCAGTAAAACAGGGTTCACAGATACGCAGTATTTT. Translation gives CASSKTGFTDTQYF.

The chain joins TRBV7-3 to TRBJ2-7; the D gene could be TRBD1 or TRBD2 (6 bases each). The V end lost 4 bases, the J end lost 7 bases, and 20 bases lay between the germline ends. Germline CDR1 reads SGHTA; CDR2 reads FQGTGA. The CDR3 length is 15 residues. This CDR3 is CASSWGQGGLNEQYF. The CDR3 DNA is TGTGCCAGCAGCTGGGGGCAAGGGGGACTCAATGAGCAGTACTTC. The complete variable domain, with remaining parts taken from reference TRBV7-3 and TRBJ2-7, reads GAGVSQTPSNKVTEKGKYVELRCDPISGHTALYWYRQSLGQGPEFLIYFQGTGAADDSGLPNDRFFAVRPEGSVSTLKIQRTERGDSAVYLCASSWGQGGLNEQYFGPGTRLTVT.

Worth noting for this clonotype: A read error may account for a junction end that differs from germline. The CDR3 here is CVSSLGATSGPYNEQFF. DNA of the CDR3: TGTGTCAGCAGCTTAGGCGCGACTAGCGGGCCCTACAATGAGCAGTTCTTC. The chain combines TRBV7-9 with TRBJ2-1; 10 bases agree with TRBD2. From germline, CDR1 is SEHNR and CDR2 FQNEAQ (reference sequence). This CDR3 has 17 amino acids.

The rearrangement uses TRBV7-2 and TRBJ1-4; 10 nucleotides match TRBD1. CDR1 SGHTA and CDR2 FQGNSA come from the germline V gene. The V and J ends lost 1 base and 11 bases, in that order; junction bases with no gene match: 4. This CDR3 comprises 14 residues. CDR3 residues: CASSLERDRGKLFF. The CDR3 nucleotides are TGTGCCAGCAGCTTAGAGCGGGACAGGGGCAAACTGTTTTTT.

This clonotype occurred a few times. The V gene is TRBV4-3, the J gene TRBJ2-4; 7 nucleotides align to TRBD1. The end of the DNA is better explained by TRBJ2-7, so the J call may be wrong. The CDR3 covers 13 residues. The germline gives CDR1 LGHNA, CDR2 YSLEER. The CDR3 DNA follows: TGCGCCAGCAGCCACACGACAGGGTTCGAGCAGTACTTC. It translates to CASSHTTGFEQYF.

The chain joins TRBV6-1 to TRBJ2-5; possible D gene TRBD2, 6 bases. CDR1 is MNHNS, CDR2 SASEGT, per germline. Trimming pared 7 bases from V and 0 bases from J, leaving 21 bases between. The CDR3 is made up of 17 amino acids. The CDR3 sequence is CASTPREAGPNQETQYF. In nucleotides, the CDR3 is TGTGCCAGCACCCCGAGGGAGGCAGGACCAAACCAAGAGACCCAGTACTTC.

The chain recombines TRBV28 with TRBJ1-2; unclear D gene. The V end was cut by 4 bases, the J end by 8 bases, with 8 bases between. The CDR3 is made up of 11 amino acids. CDR1 MDHEN and CDR2 SYDVKM come from the germline V gene. The CDR3 DNA reads TGTGCCAGCAGTTCTCCGAGGGGCTACACCTTC. It yields the protein CASSSPRGYTF.

The rearrangement links TRBV27 to TRBJ2-7; D is uncertain. The CDR3 is made up of 13 amino acids. V lost 4 bases and J 6 bases, leaving 13 bases between the germline ends. The germline gives CDR1 MNHEY, CDR2 SMNVEV (reference sequence). Here the CDR3 DNA reads TGTGCCAGCAGTTCTACTATCGGGCCCGAGCAGTACTTC. It specifies CASSSTIGPEQYF.

The CDR3 sequence: CSAREGQGSNYGYTF. The DNA of the CDR3 is TGCAGTGCTAGAGAGGGACAGGGTTCTAACTATGGCTACACCTTC. The chain is built from TRBV20-1 and TRBJ1-2, with 9 positions matching TRBD1. CDR1 and CDR2 (germline): DFQATT, SNEGSKA (reference sequence). CDR3 size: 15 residues. V gave up 0 bases and J gave up 0 bases; unmatched junction bases: 2.

This clonotype occurred once. This chain links TRBV30 with TRBJ1-1; D uncertain. Germline CDR1 is GTSNPN and CDR2 is SVGIG (reference sequence). CDR3 size: 13 residues. Trimming stripped 2 bases from V and 8 bases from J, with 15 bases between. The CDR3 region is CAWSRSSSREAFF. CDR3 coding DNA: TGTGCCTGGAGTAGGAGCAGCTCCCGAGAAGCTTTCTTT. The full variable domain, its missing parts supplied by reference TRBV30 and TRBJ1-1, is SQTIHQWPATLVQPVGSPLSLECTVEGTSNPNLYWYRQAAGRGLQLLFYSVGIGQISSEVPQNLSASRPQDRQFILSSKKLLLSDSGFYLCAWSRSSSREAFFGQGTRLTVV.

The CDR3 here is CAISESGLAINEQYF. The CDR3 DNA sequence: TGTGCCATCAGTGAGTCAGGACTAGCGATAAATGAGCAGTACTTC. The chain is built from TRBV10-3 and TRBJ2-7; 9 nucleotides agree with TRBD2. Germline V gives CDR1 ENHRY, CDR2 SYGVKD. V was pared by 0 bases and J by 7 bases, with 7 bases of the junction left unmatched. The CDR3 is 15 amino acids.

This chain joins TRBV2 and TRBJ1-1, with a possible D match to TRBD1 (5 bases). V dropped 4 bases and J dropped 11 bases, with 11 bases sitting between them. There are 11 residues in the CDR3. The V gene's germline CDR1 is SNHLY and CDR2 FYNNEI. CDR3 amino acids: CASSVGGRAFF. The CDR3 bases are TGTGCCAGCAGTGTCGGGGGTCGGGCTTTCTTT. Full variable domain (rest looked up from reference TRBV2 and TRBJ1-1): EPEVTQTPSHQVTQMGQEVILRCVPISNHLYFYWYRQILGQKVEFLVSFYNNEISEKSEIFDDQFSVERPDGSNFTLKIRSTKLEDSAMYFCASSVGGRAFFGQGTRLTVV.

The chain combines TRBV20-1 with TRBJ1-5; D is possibly TRBD1 (5 bases). The CDR3 has 13 amino acids. Germline CDR1 DFQATT, CDR2 SNEGSKA (reference sequence). In DNA, the CDR3 is TGCAGCTACGGGGACGGAATCAATCAGCCCCAGCATTTT. Translated, it gives CSYGDGINQPQHF.

This chain connects TRBV6-5 to TRBJ2-4, with TRBD2 matching over 7 bases. The DNA end lines up better with TRBJ2-7; the J call may be wrong. This CDR3 region has 17 residues. Germline assignment: CDR1 MNHEY and CDR2 SVGAGI. The CDR3 spells CASSTVRFSGPNYEQYF. The CDR3 coding sequence is TGTGCCAGCAGTACTGTCCGATTTAGCGGGCCTAACTACGAGCAGTACTTC.

In this sample, this clonotype turned up a few times. This rearrangement joins TRBV4-3 to TRBJ2-1; D gene unclear. The CDR3 has 13 amino acids. V lost 0 bases to trimming and J lost 12 bases, with 12 bases between them. Germline V gene data show CDR1 as LGHNA and CDR2 as YSLEER. CDR3 residues: CASSQEIRLGQFF. Here the CDR3 DNA reads TGCGCCAGCAGCCAAGAAATCAGGTTAGGGCAGTTCTTC.